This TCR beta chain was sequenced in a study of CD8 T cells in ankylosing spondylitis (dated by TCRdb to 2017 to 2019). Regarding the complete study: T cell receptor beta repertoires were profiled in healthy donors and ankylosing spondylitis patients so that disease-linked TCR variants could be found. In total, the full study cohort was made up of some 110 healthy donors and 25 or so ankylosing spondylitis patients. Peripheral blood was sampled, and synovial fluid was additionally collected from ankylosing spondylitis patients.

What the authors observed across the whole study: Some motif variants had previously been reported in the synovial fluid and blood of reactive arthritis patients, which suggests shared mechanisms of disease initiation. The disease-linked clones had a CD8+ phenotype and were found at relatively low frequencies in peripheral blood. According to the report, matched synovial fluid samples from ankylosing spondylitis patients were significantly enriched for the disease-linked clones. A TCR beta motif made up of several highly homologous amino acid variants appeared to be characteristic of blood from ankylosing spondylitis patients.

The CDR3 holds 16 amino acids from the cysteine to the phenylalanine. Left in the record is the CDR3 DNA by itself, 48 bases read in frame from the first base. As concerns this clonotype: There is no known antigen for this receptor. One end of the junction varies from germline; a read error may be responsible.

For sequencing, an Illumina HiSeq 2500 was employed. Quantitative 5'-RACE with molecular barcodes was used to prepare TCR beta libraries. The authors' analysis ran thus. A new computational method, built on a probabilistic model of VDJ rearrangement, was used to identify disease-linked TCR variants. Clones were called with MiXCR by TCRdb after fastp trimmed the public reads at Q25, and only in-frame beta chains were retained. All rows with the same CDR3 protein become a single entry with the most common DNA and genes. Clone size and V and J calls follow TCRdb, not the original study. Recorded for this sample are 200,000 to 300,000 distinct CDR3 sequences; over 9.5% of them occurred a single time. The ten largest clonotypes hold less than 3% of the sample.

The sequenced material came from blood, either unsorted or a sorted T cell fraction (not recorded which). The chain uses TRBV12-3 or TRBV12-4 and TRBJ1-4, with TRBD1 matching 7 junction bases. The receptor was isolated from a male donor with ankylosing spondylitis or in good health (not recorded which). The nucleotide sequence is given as TGTGCCAGCAGGAAATCCCGACAGGGTCTAAATGAAACACTGTTTTTT. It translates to CASRKSRQGLNETLFF.